What follows are 7 T cell receptor beta chains derived from one specimen sequenced in a study of tumor-infiltrating lymphocytes in primary liver carcinoma. The input was approximately 500 ng total RNA; TCR beta cDNA was made from it with a constant-region primer. Sequencing libraries for TCR beta derived from three nested multiplex PCR rounds that used slightly modified ARM-PCR. Rounds one and two of PCR, each of about 10 cycles, were primed with TRBV1-TRBV30 forward primers and a C-beta reverse primer. TCRdb redid the calling of the multiplex PCR reads with MiXCR, one entry per CDR3 protein. Here the sample spans approximately 110,000 distinct CDR3 sequences, 64% being singletons. Between roughly 17 and 33 mg of unsorted bulk tissue served as the source from which RNA and DNA were co-extracted. Source material: liver tumor tissue from sampling region 3. Subset specified: tumor region T3, left-lateral pole. The receptor set was obtained from a woman aged 55-70 years with primary liver carcinoma and hepatitis B virus infection.

This clonotype came up a few times. This may arise from a read error, as a much more abundant clone is one base away. The chain combines TRBV12-3 or TRBV12-4 with TRBJ2-3, with 7 bases aligning to TRBD2. The CDR3 extends over 13 amino acids. CDR3 sequence: CTSSFGGGDTQYF. The CDR3 DNA follows: TGTACCAGCAGTTTTGGGGGAGGGGATACGCAGTATTTT.

The V gene is TRBV29-1, the J gene TRBJ1-1; 7 bases map to TRBD1. The CDR3 covers 12 residues. The germline V gene has CDR1 SQVTM and CDR2 ANQGSEA. The CDR3 DNA is TGCAACGCAGGGGGGGGGACCACTGAAGCTTTCTTT. Translating it yields CNAGGGTTEAFF.

This clonotype was found a few times. This may be a read error: a much more frequent sequence differs by one nucleotide. V is TRBV29-1 and J is TRBJ2-5; 9 bases fit TRBD2. The CDR3 consists of 16 residues. The germline V gene encodes CDR1 SQVTM and CDR2 ANQGSEA. The CDR3 DNA reads TGCAGCGTTACCCAGGGACTAGCAGCTATGAAAGAGACCCAGCACTTC. This translates into CSVTQGLAAMKETQHF.

The chain has TRBV29-1 and TRBJ2-5; D may be TRBD1 or TRBD2 (5 bases each). Germline-derived CDR1 and CDR2 are SQVTM and ANQGSEA. CDR3 length equals 16 residues. V was cut by 3 bases and J by 3 bases, with 20 bases left in between. The CDR3 loop is CSVDPTTGGSEETQYF. As DNA, the CDR3 is TGCAGCGTTGATCCCACGACTGGGGGTTCGGAAGAGACCCAGTACTTC. The entire variable domain, with the rest obtained from reference TRBV29-1 and TRBJ2-5, is as follows: SAVISQKPSRDICQRGTSLTIQCQVDSQVTMMFWYRQQPGQSLTLIATANQGSEATYESGFVIDKFPISRPNLTFSTLTVSNMSPEDSSIYLCSVDPTTGGSEETQYFGPGTRLLVL.

The chain recombines TRBV28 with TRBJ2-5; the D gene is possibly TRBD2 (6 bases). The length of the CDR3 is 14 residues. Between the trimmed V and J ends, which lost 3 bases and 2 bases, there was a span of 10 bases. CDR1 MDHEN and CDR2 SYDVKM come from the germline V gene. Here the CDR3 reads CASSFFAGQETQYF. The CDR3 DNA follows: TGTGCCAGCAGTTTCTTCGCGGGGCAAGAGACCCAGTACTTC.

Ten or more counts support this clonotype. The chain combines TRBV29-1 with TRBJ1-1, with D uncertain. The CDR3 covers 14 residues. From germline, CDR1 is SQVTM and CDR2 ANQGSEA. Trimming left V 0 bases short and J 0 bases short, with 8 bases between. Written as DNA, the CDR3 is TGCAGCGTTGAAGACGGGGTAGTGAACACTGAAGCTTTCTTT. Amino acids: CSVEDGVVNTEAFF.

On this clonotype: The germline gene is not matched at one end of the junction; a read error may be the cause. The chain links TRBV29-1 to TRBJ2-1; D unresolved. The CDR3 extends over 13 amino acids. Germline values: CDR1 SQVTM, CDR2 ANQGSEA. The DNA of the CDR3 is TGCAGCATGCAGGCCGGACGCAGCAGTGAGCACTTCTTC. It specifies CSMQAGRSSEHFF.